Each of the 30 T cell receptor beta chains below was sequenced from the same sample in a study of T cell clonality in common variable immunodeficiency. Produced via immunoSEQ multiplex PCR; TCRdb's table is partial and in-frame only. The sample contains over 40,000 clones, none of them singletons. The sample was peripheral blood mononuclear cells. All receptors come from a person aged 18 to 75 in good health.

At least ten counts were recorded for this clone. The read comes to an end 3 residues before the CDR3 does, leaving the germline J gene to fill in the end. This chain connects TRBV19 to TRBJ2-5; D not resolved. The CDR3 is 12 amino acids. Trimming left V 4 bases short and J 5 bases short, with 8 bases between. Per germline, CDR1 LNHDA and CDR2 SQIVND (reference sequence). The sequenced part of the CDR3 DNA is TGTGCCAGTAGTAGAGGTTGGGAGACC. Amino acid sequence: CASSRGWET. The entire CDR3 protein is CASSRGWETQYF.

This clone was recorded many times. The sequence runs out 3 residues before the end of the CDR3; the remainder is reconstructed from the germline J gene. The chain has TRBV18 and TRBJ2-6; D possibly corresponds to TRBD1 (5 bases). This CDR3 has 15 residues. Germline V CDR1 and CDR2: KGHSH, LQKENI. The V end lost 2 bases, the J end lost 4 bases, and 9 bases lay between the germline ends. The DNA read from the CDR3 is TGTGCCAGCTCACCAAGGGGTAAAGGGGCCAACGTC. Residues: CASSPRGKGANV. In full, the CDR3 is CASSPRGKGANVLTF.

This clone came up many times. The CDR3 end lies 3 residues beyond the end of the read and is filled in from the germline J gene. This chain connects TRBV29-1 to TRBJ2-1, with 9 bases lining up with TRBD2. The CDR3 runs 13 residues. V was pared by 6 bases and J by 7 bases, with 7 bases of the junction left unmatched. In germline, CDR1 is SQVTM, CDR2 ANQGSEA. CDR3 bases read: TGCAGCGTAGTCCTAGCGGGGCGGAATGAG. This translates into CSVVLAGRNE. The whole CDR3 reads CSVVLAGRNEQFF.

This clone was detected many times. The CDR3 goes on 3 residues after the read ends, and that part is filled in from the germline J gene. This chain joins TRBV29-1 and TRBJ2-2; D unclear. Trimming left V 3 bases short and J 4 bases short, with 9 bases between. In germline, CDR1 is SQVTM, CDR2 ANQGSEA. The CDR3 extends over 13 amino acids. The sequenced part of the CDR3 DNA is TGCAGCGTTGATATGGTCGGCACCGGGGAG. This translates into CSVDMVGTGE. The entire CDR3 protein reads CSVDMVGTGELFF.

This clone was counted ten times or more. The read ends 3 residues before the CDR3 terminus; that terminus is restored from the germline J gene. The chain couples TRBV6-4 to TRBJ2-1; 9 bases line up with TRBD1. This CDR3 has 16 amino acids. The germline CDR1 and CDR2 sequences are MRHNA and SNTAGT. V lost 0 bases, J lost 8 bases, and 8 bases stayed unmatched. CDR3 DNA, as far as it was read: TGTGCCAGCAGTGACTCGACCGGGACAGGGCACGATGAG. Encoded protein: CASSDSTGTGHDE. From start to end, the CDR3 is CASSDSTGTGHDEQFF.

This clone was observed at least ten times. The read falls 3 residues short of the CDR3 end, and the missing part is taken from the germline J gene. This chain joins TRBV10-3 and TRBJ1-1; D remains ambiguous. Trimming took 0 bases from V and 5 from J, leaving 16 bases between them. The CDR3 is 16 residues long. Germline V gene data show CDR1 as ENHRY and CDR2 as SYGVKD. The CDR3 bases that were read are TGTGCCATCAGTGAGTCGAATTTCGGGGATTATACTGAA. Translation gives CAISESNFGDYTE. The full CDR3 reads CAISESNFGDYTEAFF.

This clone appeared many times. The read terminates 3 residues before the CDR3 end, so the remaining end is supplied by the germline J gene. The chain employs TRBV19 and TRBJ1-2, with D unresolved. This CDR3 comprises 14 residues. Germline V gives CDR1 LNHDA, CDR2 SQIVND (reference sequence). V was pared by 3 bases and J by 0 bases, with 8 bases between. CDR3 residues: CASSIQSSNYGYTF. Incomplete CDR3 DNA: TGTGCCAGTAGTATTCAGTCATCTAACTATGGC.

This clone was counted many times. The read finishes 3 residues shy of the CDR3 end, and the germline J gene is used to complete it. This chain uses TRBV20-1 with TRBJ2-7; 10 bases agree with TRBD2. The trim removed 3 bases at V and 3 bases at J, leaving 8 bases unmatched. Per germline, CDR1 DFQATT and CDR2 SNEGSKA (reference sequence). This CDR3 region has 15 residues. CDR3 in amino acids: CSASGVAGGRYEQYF. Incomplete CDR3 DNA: TGCAGTGCTAGTGGGGTAGCGGGGGGCCGCTACGAG.

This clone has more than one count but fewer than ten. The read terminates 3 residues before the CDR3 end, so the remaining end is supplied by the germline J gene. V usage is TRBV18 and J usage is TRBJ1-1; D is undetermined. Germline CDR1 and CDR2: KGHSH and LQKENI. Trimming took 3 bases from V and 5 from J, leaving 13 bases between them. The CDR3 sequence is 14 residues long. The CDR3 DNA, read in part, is TGTGCCAGCTCACCTAATGCCGGGTGGACTGAA. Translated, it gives CASSPNAGWTE. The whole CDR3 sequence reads CASSPNAGWTEAFF.

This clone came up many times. The CDR3 sequence is CASSLGLAGVNEQFF. The CDR3 DNA, read in part, is TGTGCCAGCAGCTTGGGACTAGCGGGGGTCAATGAG. J is TRBJ2-1 and V is TRBV5-8; 12 bases are a match to TRBD2. The DNA ends 3 residues before the CDR3 does, and the rest of the CDR3 is filled in from the germline J gene. This CDR3 region has 15 residues. Germline trimming cut 0 bases from V and 6 bases from J; bases unmatched to any gene: 1. Germline CDR1 SGHTS, CDR2 YDEGEE.

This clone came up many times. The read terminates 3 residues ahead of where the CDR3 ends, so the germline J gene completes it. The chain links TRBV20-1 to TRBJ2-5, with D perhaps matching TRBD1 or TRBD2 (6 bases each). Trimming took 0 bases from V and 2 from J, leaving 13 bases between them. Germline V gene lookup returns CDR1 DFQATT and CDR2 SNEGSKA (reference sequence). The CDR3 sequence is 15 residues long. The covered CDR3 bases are TGCAGTGCTAGAGACGCAAGGAGGGGGCAAGAGACC. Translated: CSARDARRGQET. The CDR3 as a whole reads CSARDARRGQETQYF.

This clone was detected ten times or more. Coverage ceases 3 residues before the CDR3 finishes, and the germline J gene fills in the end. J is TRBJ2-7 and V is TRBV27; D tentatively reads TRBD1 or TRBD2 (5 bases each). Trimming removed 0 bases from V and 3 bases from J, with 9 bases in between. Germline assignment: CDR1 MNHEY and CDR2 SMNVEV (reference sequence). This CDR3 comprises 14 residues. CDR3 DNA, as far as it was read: TGTGCCAGCAGTTTATCAAGGGGAGTCTACGAG. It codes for CASSLSRGVYE. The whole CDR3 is CASSLSRGVYEQYF.

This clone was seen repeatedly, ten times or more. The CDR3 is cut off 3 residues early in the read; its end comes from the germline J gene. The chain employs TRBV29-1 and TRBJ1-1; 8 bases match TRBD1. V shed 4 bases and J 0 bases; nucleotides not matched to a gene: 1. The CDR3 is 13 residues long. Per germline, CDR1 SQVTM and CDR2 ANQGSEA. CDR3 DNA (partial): TGCAGCGTTGGGGACAGGTTGAACACTGAA. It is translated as CSVGDRLNTE. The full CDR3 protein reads CSVGDRLNTEAFF.

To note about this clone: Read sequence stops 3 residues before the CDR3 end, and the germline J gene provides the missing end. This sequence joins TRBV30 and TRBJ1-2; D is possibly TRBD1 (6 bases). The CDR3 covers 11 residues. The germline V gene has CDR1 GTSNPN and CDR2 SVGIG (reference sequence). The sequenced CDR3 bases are TGTGCCTGGCGGGGGGGCAATGAC. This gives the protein CAWRGGND. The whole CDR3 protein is CAWRGGNDYTF.

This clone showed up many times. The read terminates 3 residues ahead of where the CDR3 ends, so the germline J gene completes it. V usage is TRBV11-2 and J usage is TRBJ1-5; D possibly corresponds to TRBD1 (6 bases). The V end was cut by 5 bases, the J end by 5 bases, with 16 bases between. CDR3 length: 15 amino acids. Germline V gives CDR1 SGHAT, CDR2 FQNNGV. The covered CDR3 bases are TGTGCCAGCAGCGAGACACAGGGTCTGGATCAGCCC. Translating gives CASSETQGLDQP. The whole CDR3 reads CASSETQGLDQPQHF.

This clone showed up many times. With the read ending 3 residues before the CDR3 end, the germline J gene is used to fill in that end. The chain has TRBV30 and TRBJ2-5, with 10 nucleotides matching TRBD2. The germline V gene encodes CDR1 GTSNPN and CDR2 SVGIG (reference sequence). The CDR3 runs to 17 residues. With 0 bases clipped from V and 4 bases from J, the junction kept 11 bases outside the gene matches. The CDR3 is CAWSVAGGPGVVETQYF. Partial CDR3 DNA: TGTGCCTGGAGTGTAGCGGGGGGGCCTGGGGTTGTAGAGACC.

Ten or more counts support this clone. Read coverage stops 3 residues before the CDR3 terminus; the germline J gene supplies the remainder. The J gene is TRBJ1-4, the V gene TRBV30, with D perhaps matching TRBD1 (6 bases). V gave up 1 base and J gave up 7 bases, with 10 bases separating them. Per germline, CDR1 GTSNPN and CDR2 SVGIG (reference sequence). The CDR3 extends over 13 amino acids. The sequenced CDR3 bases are TGTGCCTGGAGTGAGGGGGTTGGTGAAAAA. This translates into CAWSEGVGEK. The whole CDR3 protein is CAWSEGVGEKLFF. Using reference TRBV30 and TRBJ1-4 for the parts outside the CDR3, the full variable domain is SQTIHQWPATLVQPVGSPLSLECTVEGTSNPNLYWYRQAAGRGLQLLFYSVGIGQISSEVPQNLSASRPQDRQFILSSKKLLLSDSGFYLCAWSEGVGEKLFFGSGTQLSVL.

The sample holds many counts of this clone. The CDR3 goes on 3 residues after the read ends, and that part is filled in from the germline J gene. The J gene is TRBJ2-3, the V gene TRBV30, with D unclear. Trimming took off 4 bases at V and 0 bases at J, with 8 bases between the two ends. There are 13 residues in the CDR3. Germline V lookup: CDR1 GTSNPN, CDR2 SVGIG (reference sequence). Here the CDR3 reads CAWIRSSTDTQYF. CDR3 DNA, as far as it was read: TGTGCCTGGATCAGGTCTAGCACAGATACG.

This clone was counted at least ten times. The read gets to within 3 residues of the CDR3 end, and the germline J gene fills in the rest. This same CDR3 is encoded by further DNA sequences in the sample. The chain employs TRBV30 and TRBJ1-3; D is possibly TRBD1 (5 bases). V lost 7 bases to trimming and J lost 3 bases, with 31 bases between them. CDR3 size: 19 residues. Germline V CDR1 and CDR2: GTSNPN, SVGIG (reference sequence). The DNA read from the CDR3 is TGTGCCTTGCCAGGGAAAGGGTATTATAGGCCGCTCTTTGGAAACACC. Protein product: CALPGKGYYRPLFGNT. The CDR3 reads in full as CALPGKGYYRPLFGNTIYF.

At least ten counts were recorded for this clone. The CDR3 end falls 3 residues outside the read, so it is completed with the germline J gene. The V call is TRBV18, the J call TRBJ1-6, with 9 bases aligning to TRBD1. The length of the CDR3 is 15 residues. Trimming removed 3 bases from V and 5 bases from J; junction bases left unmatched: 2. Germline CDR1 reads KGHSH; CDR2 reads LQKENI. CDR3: CASSPGQGDNSPLHF. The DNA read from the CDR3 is TGTGCCAGCTCACCGGGACAGGGCGATAATTCACCC.

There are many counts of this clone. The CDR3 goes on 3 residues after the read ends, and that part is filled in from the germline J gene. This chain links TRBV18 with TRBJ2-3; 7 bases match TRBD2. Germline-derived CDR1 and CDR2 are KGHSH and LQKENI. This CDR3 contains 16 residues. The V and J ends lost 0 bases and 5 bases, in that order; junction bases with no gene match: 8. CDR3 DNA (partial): TGTGCCAGCTCACCACCGGGGCAACTAGCGTTAGATACG. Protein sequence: CASSPPGQLALDT. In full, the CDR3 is CASSPPGQLALDTQYF.

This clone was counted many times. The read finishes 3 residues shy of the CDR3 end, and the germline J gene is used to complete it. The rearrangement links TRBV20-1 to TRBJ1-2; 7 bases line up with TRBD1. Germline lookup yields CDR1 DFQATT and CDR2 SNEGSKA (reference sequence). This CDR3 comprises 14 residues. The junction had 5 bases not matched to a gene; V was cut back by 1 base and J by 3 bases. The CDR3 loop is CSARVDRAYYGYTF. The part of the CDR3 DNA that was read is TGCAGTGCTAGAGTAGACAGGGCTTACTATGGC.

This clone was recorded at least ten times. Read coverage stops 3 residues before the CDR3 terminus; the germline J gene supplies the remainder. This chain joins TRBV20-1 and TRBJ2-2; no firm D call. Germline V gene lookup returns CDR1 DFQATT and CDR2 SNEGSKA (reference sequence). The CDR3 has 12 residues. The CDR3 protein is CSASLSGSPLFF. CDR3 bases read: TGCAGTGCTAGCCTATCGGGTTCACCG.

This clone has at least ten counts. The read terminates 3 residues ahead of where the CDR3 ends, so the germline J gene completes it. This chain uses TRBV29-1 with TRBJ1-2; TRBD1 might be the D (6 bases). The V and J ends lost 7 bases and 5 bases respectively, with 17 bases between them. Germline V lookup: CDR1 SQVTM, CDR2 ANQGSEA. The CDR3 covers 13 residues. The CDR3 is CSAGDTGYYGYTF. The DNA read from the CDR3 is TGCAGCGCCGGGGACACTGGATATTATGGC.

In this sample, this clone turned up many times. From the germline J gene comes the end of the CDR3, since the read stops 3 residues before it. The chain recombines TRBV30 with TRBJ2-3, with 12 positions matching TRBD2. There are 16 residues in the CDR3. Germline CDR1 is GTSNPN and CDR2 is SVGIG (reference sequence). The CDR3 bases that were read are TGTGCCTGGAGTGTAGGACTAGCGGGGTTAAAAGAGACG. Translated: CAWSVGLAGLKET. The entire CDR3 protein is CAWSVGLAGLKETQYF.

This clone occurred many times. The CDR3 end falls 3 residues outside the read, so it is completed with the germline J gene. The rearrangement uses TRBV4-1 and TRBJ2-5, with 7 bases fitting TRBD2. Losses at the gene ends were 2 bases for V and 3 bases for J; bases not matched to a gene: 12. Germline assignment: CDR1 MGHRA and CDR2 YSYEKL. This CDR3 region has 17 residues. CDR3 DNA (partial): TGCGCCAGCAGCCAACCCCCGCGGGGGAGGGAGGAAGAGACC. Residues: CASSQPPRGREEET. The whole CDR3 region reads CASSQPPRGREEETQYF.

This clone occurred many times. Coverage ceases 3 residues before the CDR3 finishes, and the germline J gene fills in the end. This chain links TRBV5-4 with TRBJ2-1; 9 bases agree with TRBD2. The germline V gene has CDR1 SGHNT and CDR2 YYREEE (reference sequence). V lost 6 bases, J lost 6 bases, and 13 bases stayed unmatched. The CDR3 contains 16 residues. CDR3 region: CASTESLGGGANEQFF. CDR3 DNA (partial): TGTGCCAGCACCGAAAGTCTAGGCGGGGGGGCCAATGAG.

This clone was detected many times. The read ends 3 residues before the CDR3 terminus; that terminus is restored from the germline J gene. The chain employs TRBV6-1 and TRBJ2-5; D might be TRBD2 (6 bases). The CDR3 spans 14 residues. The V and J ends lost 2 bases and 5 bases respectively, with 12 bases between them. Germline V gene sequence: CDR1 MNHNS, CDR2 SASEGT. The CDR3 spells CASSEPPGVETQYF. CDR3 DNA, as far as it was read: TGTGCCAGCAGTGAACCCCCGGGGGTGGAGACC.

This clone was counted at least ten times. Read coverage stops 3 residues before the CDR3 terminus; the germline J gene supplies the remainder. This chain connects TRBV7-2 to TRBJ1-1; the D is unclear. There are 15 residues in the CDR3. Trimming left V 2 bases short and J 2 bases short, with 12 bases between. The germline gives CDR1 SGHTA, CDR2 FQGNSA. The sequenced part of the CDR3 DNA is TGTGCCAGCAGCTTATTCCCGCGGGGAAACACTGAA. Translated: CASSLFPRGNTE. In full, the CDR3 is CASSLFPRGNTEAFF.

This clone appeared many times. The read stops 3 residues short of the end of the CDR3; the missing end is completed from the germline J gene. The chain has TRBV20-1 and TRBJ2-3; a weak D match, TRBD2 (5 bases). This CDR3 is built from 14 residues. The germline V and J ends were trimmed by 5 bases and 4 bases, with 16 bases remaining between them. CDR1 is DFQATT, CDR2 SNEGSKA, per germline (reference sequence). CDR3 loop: CSALRVIRADTQYF. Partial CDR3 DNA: TGCAGTGCTTTGCGGGTAATAAGGGCAGATACG.